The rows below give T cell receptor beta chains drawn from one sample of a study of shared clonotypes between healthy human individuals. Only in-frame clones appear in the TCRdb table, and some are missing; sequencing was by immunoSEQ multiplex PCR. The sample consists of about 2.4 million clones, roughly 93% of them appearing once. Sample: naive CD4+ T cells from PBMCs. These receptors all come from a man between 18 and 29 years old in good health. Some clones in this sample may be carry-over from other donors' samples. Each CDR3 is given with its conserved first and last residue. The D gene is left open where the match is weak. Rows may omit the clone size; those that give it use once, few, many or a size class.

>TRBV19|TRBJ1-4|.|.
TGTGCCAGTAGTACAGGGACTAATGAAAAACTGTTTTTT
CASSTGTNEKLFF
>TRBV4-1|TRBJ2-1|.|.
TGCGCCAGCAGCCATCTAAACTCCTACAATGAGCAGTTCTTC
CASSHLNSYNEQFF
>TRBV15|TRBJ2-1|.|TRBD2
TGTGCCACCAGCATTATAGCGGGAGGGCGAAGAGGGCAGTTCTTC
CATSIIAGGRRGQFF
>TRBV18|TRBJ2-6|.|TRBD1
TGTGCCAGCTCACCACCTTACTCCGGGACAGGGCCCAGCGGGGCCAACGTCCTGACTTTC
CASSPPYSGTGPSGANVLTF
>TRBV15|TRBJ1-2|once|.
TGTGCCACCAGCAGGGCAAGGAGTGACTATGGCTACACCTTC
CATSRARSDYGYTF
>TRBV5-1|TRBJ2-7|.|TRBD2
TGCGCCAGCGCCCCGGTAGGCCTAGCGGGAGCGGTAGAGCAGTACTTC
CASAPVGLAGAVEQYF
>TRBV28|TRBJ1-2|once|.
TGTGCCAGCAGTTTGGATAGCCCCTGGGCTGGCTACACCTTC
CASSLDSPWAGYTF
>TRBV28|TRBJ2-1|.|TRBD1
TGTGCCAGCAGTCCTGGGGACAGGGGGCTTTCTGAGCAGTTCTTC
CASSPGDRGLSEQFF
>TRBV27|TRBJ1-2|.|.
TGTGCCAGCAGTTTCTCGACAGCACTTCACTATGGCTACACCTTC
CASSFSTALHYGYTF
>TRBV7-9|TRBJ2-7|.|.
TGTGCCAGCAGCTTAGCGGTGAACTACGAGCAGTACTTC
CASSLAVNYEQYF
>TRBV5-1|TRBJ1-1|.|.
TGCGCCAGCAGCCCGACAGCGAACACTGAAGCTTTCTTT
CASSPTANTEAFF
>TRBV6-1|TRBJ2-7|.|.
TGTGCCAGCAGACCTACTAACCACGAGCAGTACTTC
CASRPTNHEQYF
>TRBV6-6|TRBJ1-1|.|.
TGTGCCAGCAGTTACCGGGACGGCGCTGAAGCTTTCTTT
CASSYRDGAEAFF
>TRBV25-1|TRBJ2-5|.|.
TGTGCCAGCAGTGACCCCGCTTCGACGGAGACCCAGTACTTC
CASSDPASTETQYF
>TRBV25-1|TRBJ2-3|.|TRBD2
TGTGCCAGCAGTATAGGACTAGCGGGCACAGATACGCAGTATTTT
CASSIGLAGTDTQYF
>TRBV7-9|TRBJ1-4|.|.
TGTGCCAGCAGCTTAGGGGCCACGCCAACTAATGAAAAACTGTTTTTT
CASSLGATPTNEKLFF
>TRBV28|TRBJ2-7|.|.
TGTGCCAGCAGTCCCGCCTCGATGGCAGGGGCGTACGAGCAGTACTTC
CASSPASMAGAYEQYF
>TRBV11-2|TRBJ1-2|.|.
TGTGCCAGCAGCTTCGAGGGAGTTTACTATGGCTACACCTTC
CASSFEGVYYGYTF
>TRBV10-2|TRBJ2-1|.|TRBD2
TGCGCCACCCTACTAGCGGGAGTAAGCAATGAGCAGTTCTTC
CATLLAGVSNEQFF
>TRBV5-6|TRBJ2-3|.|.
TGTGCCAGCAGCTTGGTGAGGGAAGGCACAGATACGCAGTATTTT
CASSLVREGTDTQYF
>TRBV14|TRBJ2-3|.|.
TGTGCCAGCAGCCAACTCGGTACTAGCACAGATACGCAGTATTTT
CASSQLGTSTDTQYF
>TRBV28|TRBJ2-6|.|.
TGTGCCAGCAGTTTAACAGCCTTGGTAGGGGCCAACGTCCTGACTTTC
CASSLTALVGANVLTF
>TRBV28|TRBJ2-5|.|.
TGTGCCAGCTCGGATACAGGGCAGCGAATACAAGAGACCCAGTACTTC
CASSDTGQRIQETQYF
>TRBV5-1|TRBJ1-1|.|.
TGCGCCAGCAGCTGGAAGGGACTAGGGGACACTGAAGCTTTCTTT
CASSWKGLGDTEAFF
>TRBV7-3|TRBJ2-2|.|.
TGTGCCAGCAGCCTCTACGGGACCGGGGGCACCGGGGAGCTGTTTTTT
CASSLYGTGGTGELFF
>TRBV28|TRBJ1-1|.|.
TGTGCCAGCAGTTTAGTCGGGAGTTACACTGAAGCTTTCTTT
CASSLVGSYTEAFF
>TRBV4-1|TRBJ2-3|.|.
TGCGCCAGCAGCCCCGTAGACGGGGACCGGCAGTATTTT
CASSPVDGDRQYF
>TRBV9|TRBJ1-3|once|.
TGTGCCAGCAGCGTTGCGACAAGCGGAAACACCATATATTTT
CASSVATSGNTIYF
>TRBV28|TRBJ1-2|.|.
TGTGCCAGCGGACGGGCAGGTGGCTACACCTTC
CASGRAGGYTF
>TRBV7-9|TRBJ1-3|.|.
TGTGCCAGCAGCTTATATCACCCAAGGGGAGGGGACACCATATATTTT
CASSLYHPRGGDTIYF
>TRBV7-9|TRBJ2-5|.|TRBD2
TGTGCCAGCAGCCATGGGGGGGGCACTAGCGGTTCGCTAGCGACCCAGTACTTC
CASSHGGGTSGSLATQYF
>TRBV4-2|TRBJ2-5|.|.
TGTGCCAGCAGCCAAGGGGGTTGGATGACGGGCGGCCAAGAGACCCAGTACTTC
CASSQGGWMTGGQETQYF
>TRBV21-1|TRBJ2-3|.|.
TGTGCCAGGAACTACTTCAGGGGCACAGATACGCAGTATTTT
CARNYFRGTDTQYF
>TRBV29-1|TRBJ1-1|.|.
TGCAGCGTACCAAATTACGGCCCTGAAGCTTTCTTT
CSVPNYGPEAFF
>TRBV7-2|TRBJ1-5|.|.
TGTGCCAGCAGCACCACTGCGCCCTGGACAGTTAATCAGCCCCAGCATTTT
CASSTTAPWTVNQPQHF
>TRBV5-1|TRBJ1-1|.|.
TGCGCCAGCAGTCAAGACAGGACGAACACTGAAGCTTTCTTT
CASSQDRTNTEAFF
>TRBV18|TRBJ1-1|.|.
TGTGCCAGCTCACCACGGTTAGACACTGAAGCTTTCTTT
CASSPRLDTEAFF
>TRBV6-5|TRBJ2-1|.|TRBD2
TGTGCCAGCAGTTACCTCGGGACTAGGAACAATGAGCAGTTCTTC
CASSYLGTRNNEQFF
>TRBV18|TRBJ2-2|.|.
TGTGCCAGCTCACCGACAGGCTTGAACACCGGGGAGCTGTTTTTT
CASSPTGLNTGELFF
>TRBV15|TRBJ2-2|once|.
TGTGCCACCAGCAGAGGAAAAAGCGGCTACACCGGGGAGCTGTTTTTT
CATSRGKSGYTGELFF
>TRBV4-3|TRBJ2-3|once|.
TGCGCCAGCAGCCAAGATCGTGCGGGGGATACGCAGTATTTT
CASSQDRAGDTQYF
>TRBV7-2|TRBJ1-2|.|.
TGTGCCAGCAGCCCTCGGGGATATGGCTACACCTTC
CASSPRGYGYTF
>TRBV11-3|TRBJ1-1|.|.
TGTGCCAGCAGCCATCAAACAAACACTGAAGCTTTCTTT
CASSHQTNTEAFF